Sequencing of this T cell receptor (beta chain) was carried out in a study of spatial heterogeneity in lung cancer. Study-wide background: Within raw reads, each unique TCR and UMI combination appeared on average more than ten times.

This clonotype was observed many times. This beta chain slipped into a library made for alpha chains as a stray read, so its size is not meaningful. Time point meaning: sample taken at primary tumor resection. The sequenced material consisted of unsorted whole RNA from tumor, nontumor lung or frozen PBMC. TCRdb called the 5' RACE reads again in MiXCR, with one record for every CDR3 protein. This sample has approximately 12,000 distinct CDR3 sequences, with approximately 4.8% found just once. The specimen comprised lung tumor tissue, sampled at surgery. This clonotype was obtained from a human donor with early-stage non-small cell lung cancer.

CDR3 coding DNA: TGTGCCAGCAGCCCCTCGGACGGCCTACGGACACCCCTCCACTTT. Its protein is CASSPSDGLRTPLHF. This sequence joins TRBV7-2 and TRBJ1-6; D not resolved. CDR3 length: 15 residues. Germline CDR1 SGHTA, CDR2 FQGNSA. V shed 5 bases and J shed 11 bases, with 19 bases lying between them.